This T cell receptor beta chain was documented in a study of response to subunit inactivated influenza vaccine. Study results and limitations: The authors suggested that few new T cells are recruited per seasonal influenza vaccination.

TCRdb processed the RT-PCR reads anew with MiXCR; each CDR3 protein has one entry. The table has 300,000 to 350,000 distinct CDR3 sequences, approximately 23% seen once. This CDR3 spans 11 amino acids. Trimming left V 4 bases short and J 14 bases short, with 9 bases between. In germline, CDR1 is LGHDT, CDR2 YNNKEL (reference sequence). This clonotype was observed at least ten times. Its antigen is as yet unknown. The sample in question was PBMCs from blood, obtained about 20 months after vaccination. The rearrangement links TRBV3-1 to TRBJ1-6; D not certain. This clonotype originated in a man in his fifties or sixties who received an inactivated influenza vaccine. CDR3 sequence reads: CASSLKGTLHF. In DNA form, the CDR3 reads TGTGCCAGCAGCCTTAAGGGAACCCTCCACTTT.